The next 7 T cell receptor beta chains were all read from a single sample in a study of T cell clonotyping in hematopoietic cell transplantation. Some clones are missing from TCRdb's copy, which holds only in-frame ones; the method was immunoSEQ multiplex PCR. The sample includes about 6,800 clones, approximately 98% of them seen just once. Sequenced here: PBMCs, sampled 30 days after allogeneic stem cell transplant. Receptors originate from a male patient between 60 and 69 years old who had an allogeneic stem cell transplant from a related donor, so the T cells may come from the graft donor. Some clones in this sample may be carry-over from other donors' samples.

The CDR3 loop is CASSRDRAGNTIYF. CDR3 nucleotide sequence: TGTGCCAGCAGTAGGGACAGGGCTGGAAACACCATATATTTT. The chain links TRBV6-1 to TRBJ1-3, with TRBD1 matching over 9 bases. This CDR3 is 14 amino acids long. The V gene end was trimmed by 5 bases and the J gene end by 2 bases; junction bases not matched to a gene: 1. The germline V gene encodes CDR1 MNHNS and CDR2 SASEGT.

The gene calls are TRBV7-9 and TRBJ1-2; D gene uncertain. Germline CDR1 reads SEHNR; CDR2 reads FQNEAQ (reference sequence). V was trimmed by 2 bases and J by 8 bases, leaving 9 bases between them. The CDR3 runs 12 residues. The CDR3 loop is CASSLNPGGYTF. The CDR3 nucleotides read TGTGCCAGCAGCTTAAACCCCGGGGGCTACACCTTC. The variable domain in full, with the rest retrieved from reference TRBV7-9 and TRBJ1-2, is DTGVSQNPRHKITKRGQNVTFRCDPISEHNRLYWYRQTLGQGPEFLTYFQNEAQLEKSRLLSDRFSAERPKGSFSTLEIQRTEQGDSAMYLCASSLNPGGYTFGSGTRLTVV.

The V call is TRBV9, the J call TRBJ2-2; D unresolved. V shed 3 bases and J shed 4 bases, with 4 bases lying between them. The CDR3 contains 12 residues. Germline V CDR1 and CDR2: SGDLS, YYNGEE. CDR3 sequence (DNA): TGTGCCAGCAGCGCCCTCACCGGGGAGCTGTTTTTT. Amino acid sequence: CASSALTGELFF.

The genes are TRBV18 and TRBJ2-3, with 10 bases identical to TRBD2. Losses at the gene ends were 2 bases for V and 2 bases for J; bases not matched to a gene: 4. CDR1 and CDR2 from the germline V gene are KGHSH and LQKENI. The CDR3 spans 16 residues. The CDR3 region is CASSPRSGGATDTQYF. The CDR3 DNA reads TGTGCCAGCTCACCAAGGAGCGGGGGGGCCACAGATACGCAGTATTTT. Variable domain in full (rest from reference TRBV18 and TRBJ2-3): NAGVMQNPRHLVRRRGQEARLRCSPMKGHSHVYWYRQLPEEGLKFMVYLQKENIIDESGMPKERFSAEFPKEGPSILRIQQVVRGDSAAYFCASSPRSGGATDTQYFGPGTRLTVL.

This clone was seen only once. The chain couples TRBV5-6 to TRBJ1-5; maybe TRBD1 (5 bases). Germline V lookup: CDR1 SGHDT, CDR2 YYEEEE. V was cut by 4 bases and J by 9 bases, with 14 bases left in between. The CDR3 runs to 13 residues. The CDR3 protein is CASSSAGGSPQHF. The CDR3 DNA is TGTGCCAGCAGCAGCGCGGGGGGTTCGCCCCAGCATTTT.

This rearrangement joins TRBV5-6 to TRBJ1-1; 8 positions agree with TRBD1. The V segment lost 4 bases and the J segment 1 base; nucleotides outside the gene matches: 3. The CDR3 consists of 14 residues. Germline V gene data show CDR1 as SGHDT and CDR2 as YYEEEE. The CDR3 DNA sequence: TGTGCCAGCAGCGGAGGGACAGGGAACACTGAAGCTTTCTTT. Its translation: CASSGGTGNTEAFF.

The gene calls are TRBV27 and TRBJ2-2, with 10 bases that match TRBD2. J gave up 4 bases and V 8 bases, and 4 bases lay outside the gene matches. The germline V gene encodes CDR1 MNHEY and CDR2 SMNVEV (reference sequence). The CDR3 has 14 amino acids. CDR3 nucleotide sequence: TGTGCCAGCGGACTAGCGGAGTTCACCGGGGAGCTGTTTTTT. Amino acids: CASGLAEFTGELFF.